The rows below give T cell receptor beta chains drawn from one sample of a study of shared clonotypes between healthy human individuals. Only in-frame clones appear in the TCRdb table, and some are missing; sequencing was by immunoSEQ multiplex PCR. The repertoire includes about 1 million clones, more than 60% of them detected once, and about 1.5% sits in the top ten. Specimen: memory CD4+ T cells sorted from blood. The receptor source for this set is a man younger than 35 in good health. CDR3s include the opening cysteine and the closing phenylalanine or tryptophan. Size tells how often a clone was seen (once, few, many) or the class of an expanded clone, and some rows leave it out.

v_gene	abundance	CDR3aa
TRBV11-2	-	CASSLVGRAGEKLFF
TRBV18	-	CASSAGTGGYGYTF
TRBV21-1	many	CASSKGLLIKNIQYF
TRBV19	-	CASSIGLAGGGGEQYF
TRBV4-1	-	CASSQESEYANYGYTF
TRBV4-1	once	CASSQGRQGQETQYF
TRBV19	-	CASSPGARTSNTGELFF
TRBV27	-	CASSPAGDLGYTF
TRBV2	once	CASRGQGPDTQYF
TRBV6-5	-	CASRDKPREQYF
TRBV19	-	CASSNPGLSSYNSPLHF
TRBV18	-	CASSPPLASGYEQYF
TRBV7-8	-	CASSLWTGNSGNTIYF
TRBV10-1	few	CASSGGLDGNTGELFF
TRBV10-3	-	CATRGVSGTEAFF
TRBV6-1	-	CASREGITDTQYF
TRBV5-4	-	CASSLAIQGANEKLFF
TRBV7-2	-	CASSLVPGSYYNEQFF
TRBV30	few	CAWIQGKSPEAFF
TRBV6-6	-	CASSKGDTTYEQYF
TRBV5-1	-	CASSLGQGGYGYTF
TRBV10-2	-	CASSGGQTYEQYF
TRBV10-3	-	CAISEFRVGYTF
TRBV7-9	-	CASSFSGGGSYEQYF
TRBV19	-	CASKQPPSYEQYF
TRBV28	-	CASRQGGTHQPQHF
TRBV7-2	-	CASSSSPLQGLRTYEQYF
TRBV11-2	-	CASSLGAVATNEKLFF
TRBV5-1	-	CASSLDRGYSPLHF